The T cell receptor beta chain under discussion was sequenced for a study of blood T cell repertoires in COVID-19. Study summary: Acute and convalescent COVID-19 samples came from the United States, Italy and Spain. PBMCs, B-cell-depleted T cells, or T cells were the source of the cDNA or gDNA that made up the material.

Libraries were prepared by immunoSEQ multiplex PCR; TCRdb keeps only in-frame clonotypes and omits some of them. The table records 85,000 to 90,000 clones, approximately 90% of them present only once. The length of the CDR3 is 12 residues. Looked up from germline, CDR1 is KGHDR and CDR2 is SFDVKD. V was pared by 6 bases and J by 7 bases, with 9 bases between. The V gene is TRBV24-1, the J gene TRBJ1-5; D might be TRBD1 (5 bases). The sequence came from a human donor with active COVID-19. The donor label of this sample is uncertain. The sequenced sample was peripheral blood. CDR3 sequence (DNA): TGTGCCACCAGTCAGGGTGGACAGCCCCAGCATTTT. This gives the protein CATSQGGQPQHF.